Listed below are T cell receptor beta chains from one sample, sequenced in a study of synovial regulatory T cells in juvenile arthritis. TCRdb's table, derived via immunoSEQ multiplex PCR, lists solely in-frame clones and lacks some. The table for this sample gives around 10,000 clones. Sequenced material: Treg cells from blood. The receptors come from a donor younger than 30 with juvenile idiopathic arthritis. CDR3s include the opening cysteine and the closing phenylalanine or tryptophan. Fields, in order: J gene, V gene, CDR3 protein.

j_call: TRBJ2-2
v_call: TRBV4-3
cdr3_aa: CASSPLRPGTENTGELFF

j_call: TRBJ2-7
v_call: TRBV6-6
cdr3_aa: CASRDSGGARYEQYF

j_call: TRBJ1-2
v_call: TRBV18
cdr3_aa: CASSPIGSNYGYTF

j_call: TRBJ2-3
v_call: TRBV5-6
cdr3_aa: CASSFGQYYSTDTQYF

j_call: TRBJ1-2
v_call: TRBV28
cdr3_aa: CASSLIGYGYTF

j_call: TRBJ2-7
v_call: TRBV5-6
cdr3_aa: CASSLFLGTANQFDEQYF

j_call: TRBJ2-3
v_call: TRBV4-1
cdr3_aa: CASSRRPQGGNTDTQYF

j_call: TRBJ1-4
v_call: TRBV20-1
cdr3_aa: CSAVTGEKLFF

j_call: TRBJ2-6
v_call: TRBV5-1
cdr3_aa: CASSLESSGANVLTF

j_call: TRBJ1-2
v_call: TRBV4-2
cdr3_aa: CASSLFLDRGPSGYGYTF

j_call: TRBJ2-3
v_call: TRBV5-1
cdr3_aa: CASSLGAPQNTQYF

j_call: TRBJ1-5
v_call: TRBV19
cdr3_aa: CASSSDRGGQPQHF

j_call: TRBJ1-1
v_call: TRBV19
cdr3_aa: CASSMGVMNTEAFF

j_call: TRBJ1-2
v_call: TRBV10-3
cdr3_aa: CAISEYGRGQSYGYTF

j_call: TRBJ2-2
v_call: TRBV5-4
cdr3_aa: CASSLGTSINTGELFF

j_call: TRBJ1-1
v_call: TRBV5-1
cdr3_aa: CASSPGGLNTEAFF

j_call: TRBJ1-1
v_call: TRBV2
cdr3_aa: CASSVQGPSTEAFF

j_call: TRBJ2-2
v_call: TRBV5-1
cdr3_aa: CASSTWTGNTGELFF

j_call: TRBJ1-3
v_call: TRBV25-1
cdr3_aa: CASSNGGSRNTIYF

j_call: TRBJ1-3
v_call: TRBV7-6
cdr3_aa: CASSLRGGRSDTIYF

j_call: TRBJ1-6
v_call: TRBV10-3
cdr3_aa: CAISAEGDSPLHF

j_call: TRBJ2-7
v_call: TRBV10-1
cdr3_aa: CASNPKRAYEQYF

j_call: TRBJ1-5
v_call: TRBV19
cdr3_aa: CASSAPGHSNQPQHF

j_call: TRBJ2-1
v_call: TRBV18
cdr3_aa: CASSPYGDRVYNEQFF

j_call: TRBJ1-4
v_call: TRBV5-6
cdr3_aa: CASSLTGDGEKLFF

j_call: TRBJ1-6
v_call: TRBV6-1
cdr3_aa: CASSEPGRGTPLHF

j_call: TRBJ1-4
v_call: TRBV7-2
cdr3_aa: CASSLATGTMFF

j_call: TRBJ2-2
v_call: TRBV5-4
cdr3_aa: CASSLGYTGELFF

j_call: TRBJ1-2
v_call: TRBV5-1
cdr3_aa: CASSDRAESYGYTF

j_call: TRBJ1-4
v_call: TRBV29-1
cdr3_aa: CSVHRGDEKLFF

j_call: TRBJ1-1
v_call: TRBV7-8
cdr3_aa: CASSQGTEAFF

j_call: TRBJ1-2
v_call: TRBV19
cdr3_aa: CASSRGAGVANYGYTF

j_call: TRBJ1-3
v_call: TRBV6-6
cdr3_aa: CASRARIGGGNTIYF

j_call: TRBJ1-5
v_call: TRBV6-6
cdr3_aa: CASSYGGTRNQPQHF

j_call: TRBJ2-5
v_call: TRBV14
cdr3_aa: CASSQGGWQETQYF

j_call: TRBJ1-1
v_call: TRBV5-1
cdr3_aa: CASSSSGQPHTEAFF

j_call: TRBJ1-2
v_call: TRBV6-5
cdr3_aa: CASSSRANYGYTF

j_call: TRBJ2-7
v_call: TRBV5-4
cdr3_aa: CASSLDGLAGRVTYEQYF

j_call: TRBJ1-3
v_call: TRBV4-3
cdr3_aa: CASSGRVSSGNTIYF

j_call: TRBJ2-5
v_call: TRBV19
cdr3_aa: CASSISGTSGETQYF

j_call: TRBJ2-3
v_call: TRBV19
cdr3_aa: CASSLRTDTQYF

j_call: TRBJ1-5
v_call: TRBV4-3
cdr3_aa: CASSQVRGLGNQPQHF

j_call: TRBJ1-4
v_call: TRBV5-4
cdr3_aa: CASSIRDSNEKLFF

j_call: TRBJ2-5
v_call: TRBV5-4
cdr3_aa: CASSWPQGASGGPQETQYF

j_call: TRBJ2-7
v_call: TRBV4-1
cdr3_aa: CASSQDRRARSPQQYF